The rows below give T cell receptor beta chains drawn from one sample of a study of shared clonotypes between healthy human individuals. Profiling relied on immunoSEQ multiplex PCR, and the TCRdb table lists in-frame clones only, not all of them. The profile covers 2 million to 2.5 million clones, with approximately 94% appearing a single time and more than 0.1% taken by the ten largest. Specimen: naive CD4+ T cells sorted from blood. The source of these receptors is a man aged 18-30 years in good health. Each CDR3 is given with its conserved first and last residue. D genes are given only for firm matches. Clone sizes are given selectively: once, few, many, or a class where the clone is expanded.

abundance: .
v_gene: TRBV20-1
d_gene: .
j_gene: TRBJ2-1
CDR3aa: CSASGNNEQFF
CDR3nt: TGCAGTGCGTCCGGGAACAATGAGCAGTTCTTC

abundance: .
v_gene: TRBV29-1
d_gene: .
j_gene: TRBJ1-1
CDR3aa: CSVVSALGVTEAFF
CDR3nt: TGCAGCGTCGTATCGGCCTTAGGGGTCACTGAAGCTTTCTTT

abundance: .
v_gene: TRBV5-4
d_gene: .
j_gene: TRBJ2-7
CDR3aa: CASREGLGALYEQYF
CDR3nt: TGTGCCAGCAGGGAAGGGCTAGGGGCCCTCTACGAGCAGTACTTC

abundance: .
v_gene: TRBV5-1
d_gene: .
j_gene: TRBJ2-7
CDR3aa: CASRGRFSYEQYF
CDR3nt: TGCGCCAGCAGGGGCAGATTTTCCTACGAGCAGTACTTC

abundance: .
v_gene: TRBV6-1
d_gene: .
j_gene: TRBJ1-2
CDR3aa: CASSDWTVNYGYTF
CDR3nt: TGTGCCAGCAGTGACTGGACAGTTAACTATGGCTACACCTTC

abundance: .
v_gene: TRBV6-5
d_gene: TRBD1
j_gene: TRBJ2-7
CDR3aa: CASSYSKGADEQYF
CDR3nt: TGTGCCAGCAGTTACTCGAAGGGGGCAGACGAGCAGTACTTC

abundance: .
v_gene: TRBV11-1
d_gene: .
j_gene: TRBJ1-1
CDR3aa: CASSLQSMNTEAFF
CDR3nt: TGTGCCAGCAGCCTACAGAGCATGAACACTGAAGCTTTCTTT

abundance: .
v_gene: TRBV5-1
d_gene: .
j_gene: TRBJ2-7
CDR3aa: CASSPTRLSGSSYEQYF
CDR3nt: TGCGCCAGCAGCCCCACCCGACTTTCTGGAAGCTCCTACGAGCAGTACTTC

abundance: .
v_gene: TRBV10-3
d_gene: .
j_gene: TRBJ1-2
CDR3aa: CAISEGGGNYGYTF
CDR3nt: TGTGCCATCAGTGAGGGCGGCGGAAACTATGGCTACACCTTC

abundance: .
v_gene: TRBV10-3
d_gene: .
j_gene: TRBJ2-5
CDR3aa: CAISESGRLAETQYF
CDR3nt: TGTGCCATCAGTGAGTCCGGTCGGTTGGCGGAGACCCAGTACTTC

abundance: .
v_gene: TRBV6-5
d_gene: .
j_gene: TRBJ1-6
CDR3aa: CASSLPRLYSPLHF
CDR3nt: TGTGCCAGCAGTTTACCTAGGCTCTATTCACCCCTCCACTTT

abundance: .
v_gene: TRBV2
d_gene: TRBD2
j_gene: TRBJ2-1
CDR3aa: CASRGGGGIDNEQFF
CDR3nt: TGTGCCAGCAGAGGCGGCGGGGGGATCGACAATGAGCAGTTCTTC

abundance: .
v_gene: TRBV9
d_gene: .
j_gene: TRBJ1-2
CDR3aa: CASTLGSGLANYGYTF
CDR3nt: TGTGCCAGCACCCTAGGGAGCGGACTTGCTAACTATGGCTACACCTTC

abundance: .
v_gene: TRBV20-1
d_gene: TRBD1
j_gene: TRBJ2-7
CDR3aa: CSARTGGEQYF
CDR3nt: TGCAGTGCTAGGACAGGGGGCGAGCAGTACTTC

abundance: .
v_gene: TRBV6-6
d_gene: .
j_gene: TRBJ1-5
CDR3aa: CASSYLGNQPQHF
CDR3nt: TGTGCCAGCAGTTACCTGGGCAATCAGCCCCAGCATTTT

abundance: .
v_gene: TRBV29-1
d_gene: TRBD1
j_gene: TRBJ2-5
CDR3aa: CSVGGQLQETQYF
CDR3nt: TGCAGCGTTGGGGGACAGCTTCAAGAGACCCAGTACTTC

abundance: few
v_gene: TRBV10-3
d_gene: .
j_gene: TRBJ1-2
CDR3aa: CASTDGANYGYTF
CDR3nt: TGTGCCAGCACTGACGGAGCTAACTATGGCTACACCTTC

abundance: .
v_gene: TRBV5-4
d_gene: .
j_gene: TRBJ1-2
CDR3aa: CASSRTGTPPNYGYTF
CDR3nt: TGTGCCAGCAGCCGTACCGGGACACCACCTAACTATGGCTACACCTTC

abundance: .
v_gene: TRBV6-6
d_gene: .
j_gene: TRBJ1-5
CDR3aa: CASTLTGLSDQPQHF
CDR3nt: TGTGCCAGCACCCTAACAGGGCTCTCTGATCAGCCCCAGCATTTT

abundance: .
v_gene: TRBV7-6
d_gene: TRBD2
j_gene: TRBJ2-7
CDR3aa: CASSPMTRASGTYEQYF
CDR3nt: TGTGCCAGCAGCCCCATGACCCGGGCTAGCGGGACATACGAGCAGTACTTC

abundance: .
v_gene: TRBV6-6
d_gene: .
j_gene: TRBJ2-3
CDR3aa: CASSLESTDTQYF
CDR3nt: TGTGCCAGCAGTCTAGAGAGCACAGATACGCAGTATTTT

abundance: .
v_gene: TRBV6-6
d_gene: TRBD1
j_gene: TRBJ2-7
CDR3aa: CASSTTGGGNEQYF
CDR3nt: TGTGCCAGCAGTACAACAGGGGGTGGGAACGAGCAGTACTTC